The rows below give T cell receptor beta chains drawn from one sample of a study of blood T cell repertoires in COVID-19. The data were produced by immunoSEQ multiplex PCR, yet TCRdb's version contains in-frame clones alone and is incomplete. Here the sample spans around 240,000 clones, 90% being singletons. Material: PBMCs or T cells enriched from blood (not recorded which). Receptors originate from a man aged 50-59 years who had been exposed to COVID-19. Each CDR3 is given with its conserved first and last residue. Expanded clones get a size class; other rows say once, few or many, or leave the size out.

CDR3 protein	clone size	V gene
CSVEDRFQAGGLYEQYF	-	TRBV29-1
CASSLGTGQGNTEAFF	-	TRBV19
CASSYFPTGPEAFF	-	TRBV6-5
CASSIRRAGELFF	-	TRBV28
CAWRAGLGVSETQYF	-	TRBV30
CASSFAWTGEITEAFF	-	TRBV11-2
CASRTGGQYGYTF	-	TRBV6-5
CASSYTPTGRKVGLNTEAFF	-	TRBV4-1
CASSLEPGDGSPLHF	-	TRBV5-1
CASSSYLQRGGHWFF	-	TRBV5-1
CASSPQGRAYNEQFF	-	TRBV5-5
CASSVSREETQYF	-	TRBV9
CASSEGGGRGETQYF	-	TRBV2
CASSLRTEANYGYTF	-	TRBV5-1
CASSLSRYQPQHF	-	TRBV27
CASSRTGTNYGYTF	-	TRBV5-5
CASSTRGGRETQYF	-	TRBV5-4
CASSPGTSATSLTDTQYF	-	TRBV2
CASSLSGQGENTEAFF	few	TRBV5-4
CASSRTQGPTDTQYF	-	TRBV5-1
CAISESGASGYTF	-	TRBV10-3
CASARDKNSPLHF	-	TRBV11-3
CASSYGTGSHYGYTF	once	TRBV5-1
CASSLMSGSYGYTF	once	TRBV7-9
CASSQQPGYLSHNEQFF	-	TRBV6-4
CASSYFGQKNQPQHF	few	TRBV6-5
CASSYRQGATEAFF	-	TRBV6-5
CASSFPRDRGTDTQYF	-	TRBV5-4
CASSLGGTAKAFF	few	TRBV7-2
CASSSRLKQYF	-	TRBV6-5
CSVRGATGELFF	-	TRBV29-1
CASSYRDSGNTIYF	-	TRBV5-1
CASSTPGDNQPQHF	-	TRBV6-5
CASSPKAGAGTEAFF	-	TRBV4-2
CASSLGAGGVEQFF	-	TRBV5-1
CASSPYRGRENQPQHF	-	TRBV28
CAITVTGANTEAFF	-	TRBV10-3
CASSSPITGNNEQFF	once	TRBV7-7
CASSFGGGTDTQYF	-	TRBV7-9
CATSQTSGMETQYF	-	TRBV24-1
CASSLPAGSTDTQYF	-	TRBV5-1
CASSTSMTGTEAFF	-	TRBV7-2
CASSRHRSNQPQHF	-	TRBV6-5
CASSSGQEMGEQYF	once	TRBV6-5
CASSLMALGNQPQHF	-	TRBV7-2
CSVDPTGQGIGGYTF	-	TRBV29-1
CAISEGTGGNEQFF	-	TRBV10-3
CASSPQGSSNQPQHF	-	TRBV7-9
CASNQGPGNQPQHF	-	TRBV7-7
CASSVVQGVFVANTEAFF	-	TRBV9
CASGGWASTDTQYF	-	TRBV9
CASIADRSSTDTQYF	once	TRBV5-1